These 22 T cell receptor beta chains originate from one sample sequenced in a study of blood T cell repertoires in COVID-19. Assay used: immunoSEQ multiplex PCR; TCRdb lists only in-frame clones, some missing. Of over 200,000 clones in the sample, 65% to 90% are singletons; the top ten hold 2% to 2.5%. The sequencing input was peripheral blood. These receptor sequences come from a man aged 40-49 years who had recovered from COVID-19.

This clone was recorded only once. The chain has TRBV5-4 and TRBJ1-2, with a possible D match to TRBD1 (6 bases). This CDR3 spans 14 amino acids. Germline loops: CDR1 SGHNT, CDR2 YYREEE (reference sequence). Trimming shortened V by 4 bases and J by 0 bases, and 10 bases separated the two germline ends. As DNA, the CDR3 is TGTGCCAGCAGCGGAGGACAGACTAACTATGGCTACACCTTC. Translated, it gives CASSGGQTNYGYTF.

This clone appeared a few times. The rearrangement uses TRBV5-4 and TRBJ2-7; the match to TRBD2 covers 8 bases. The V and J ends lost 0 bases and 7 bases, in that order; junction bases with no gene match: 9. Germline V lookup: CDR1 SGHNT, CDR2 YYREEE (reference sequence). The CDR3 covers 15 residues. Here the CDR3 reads CASSLAYSGSTEQYF. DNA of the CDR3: TGTGCCAGCAGCTTGGCCTACAGCGGGAGTACTGAGCAGTACTTC.

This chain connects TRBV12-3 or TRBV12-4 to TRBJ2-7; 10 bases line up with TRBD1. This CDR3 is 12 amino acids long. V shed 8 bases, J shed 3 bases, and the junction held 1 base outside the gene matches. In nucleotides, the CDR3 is TGTGCCAGCGGGACAGGGGTCTACGAGCAGTACTTC. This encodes CASGTGVYEQYF.

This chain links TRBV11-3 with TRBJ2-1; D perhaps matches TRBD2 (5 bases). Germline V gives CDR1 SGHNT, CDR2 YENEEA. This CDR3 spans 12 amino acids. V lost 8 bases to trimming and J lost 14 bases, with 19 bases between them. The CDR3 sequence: CASGPDPVREFF. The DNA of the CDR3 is TGTGCCAGCGGCCCAGATCCCGTGAGGGAGTTCTTC. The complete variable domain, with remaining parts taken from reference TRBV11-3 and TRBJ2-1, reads EAGVVQSPRYKIIEKKQPVAFWCNPISGHNTLYWYLQNLGQGPELLIRYENEEAVDDSQLPKDRFSAERLKGVDSTLKIQPAELGDSAVYLCASGPDPVREFFGPGTRLTVL.

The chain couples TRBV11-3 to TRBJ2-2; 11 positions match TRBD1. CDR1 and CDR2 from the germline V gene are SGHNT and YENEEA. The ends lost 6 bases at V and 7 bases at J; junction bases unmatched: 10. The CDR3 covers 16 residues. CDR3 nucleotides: TGTGCCAGCAGATCACCGGGACAGGGGGTAGTCGGGGAGCTGTTTTTT. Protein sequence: CASRSPGQGVVGELFF.

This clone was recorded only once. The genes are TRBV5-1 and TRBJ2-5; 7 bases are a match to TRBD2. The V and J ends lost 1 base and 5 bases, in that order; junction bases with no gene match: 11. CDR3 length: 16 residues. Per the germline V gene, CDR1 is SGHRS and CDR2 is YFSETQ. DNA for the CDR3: TGCGCCAGCAGCTTGTTAAGCGGGGTAGTTGGGGAGACCCAGTACTTC. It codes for CASSLLSGVVGETQYF.

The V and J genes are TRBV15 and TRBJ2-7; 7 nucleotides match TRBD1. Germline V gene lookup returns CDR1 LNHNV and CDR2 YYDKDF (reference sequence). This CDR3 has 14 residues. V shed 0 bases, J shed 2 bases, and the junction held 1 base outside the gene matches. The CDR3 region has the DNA TGTGCCACCAGCAGAGAAGGGGGCCCCTACGAGCAGTACTTC. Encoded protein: CATSREGGPYEQYF.

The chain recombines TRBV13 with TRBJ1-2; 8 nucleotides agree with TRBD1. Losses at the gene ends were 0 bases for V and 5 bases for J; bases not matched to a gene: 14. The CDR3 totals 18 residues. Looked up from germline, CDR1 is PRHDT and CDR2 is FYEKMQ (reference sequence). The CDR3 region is CASSLGLGQGERTYGYTF. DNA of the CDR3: TGTGCCAGCAGCTTAGGCCTAGGACAGGGCGAAAGAACTTATGGCTACACCTTC.

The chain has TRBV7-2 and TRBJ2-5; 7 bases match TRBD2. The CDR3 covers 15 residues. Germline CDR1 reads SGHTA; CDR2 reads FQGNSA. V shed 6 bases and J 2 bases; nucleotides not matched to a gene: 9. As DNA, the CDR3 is TGTGCCAGCAGGAGGATGCTAGCGGAGCAAGAGACCCAGTACTTC. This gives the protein CASRRMLAEQETQYF.

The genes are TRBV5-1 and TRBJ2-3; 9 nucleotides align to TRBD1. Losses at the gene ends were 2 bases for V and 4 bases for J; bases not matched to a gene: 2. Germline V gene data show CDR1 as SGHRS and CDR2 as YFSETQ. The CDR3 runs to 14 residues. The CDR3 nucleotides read TGCGCCAGCAGCTTACAGGGGGCCGCAGATACGCAGTATTTT. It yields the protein CASSLQGAADTQYF.

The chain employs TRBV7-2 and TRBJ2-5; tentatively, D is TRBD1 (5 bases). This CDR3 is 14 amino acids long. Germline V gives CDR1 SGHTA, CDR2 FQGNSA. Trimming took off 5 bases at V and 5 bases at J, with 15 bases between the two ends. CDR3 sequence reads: CASSPRTQTETQYF. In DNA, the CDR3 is TGTGCCAGCAGCCCGAGGACACAAACGGAGACCCAGTACTTC.

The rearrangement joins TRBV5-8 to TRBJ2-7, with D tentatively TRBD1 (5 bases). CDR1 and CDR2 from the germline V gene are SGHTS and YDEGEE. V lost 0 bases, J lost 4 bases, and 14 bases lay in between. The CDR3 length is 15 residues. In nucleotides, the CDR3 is TGTGCCAGCAGCTTGGAAGTGCAGGGAAAGTACGAGCAGTACTTC. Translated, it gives CASSLEVQGKYEQYF.

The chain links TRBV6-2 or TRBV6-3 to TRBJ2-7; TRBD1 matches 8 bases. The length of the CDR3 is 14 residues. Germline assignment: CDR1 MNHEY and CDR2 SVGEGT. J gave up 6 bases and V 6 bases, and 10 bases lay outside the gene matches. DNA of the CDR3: TGTGCCAGCAGCCCCGGGACAGGCGTAGGCGAGCAGTACTTC. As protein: CASSPGTGVGEQYF.

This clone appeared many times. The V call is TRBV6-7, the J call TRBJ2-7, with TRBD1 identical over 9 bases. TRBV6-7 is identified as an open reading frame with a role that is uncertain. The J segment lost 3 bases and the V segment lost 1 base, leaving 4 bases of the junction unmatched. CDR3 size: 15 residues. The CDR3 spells CASSYYQTGGYEQYF. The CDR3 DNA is TGTGCCAGCAGTTACTACCAGACAGGGGGCTACGAGCAGTACTTC.

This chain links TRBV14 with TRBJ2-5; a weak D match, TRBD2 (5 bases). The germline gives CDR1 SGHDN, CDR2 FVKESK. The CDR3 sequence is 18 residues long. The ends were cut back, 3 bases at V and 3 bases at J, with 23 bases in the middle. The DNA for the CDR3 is TGTGCCAGCAGCCACCCCACTAGAGCTAGTCGTCGAGAAGAGACCCAGTACTTC. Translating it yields CASSHPTRASRREETQYF.

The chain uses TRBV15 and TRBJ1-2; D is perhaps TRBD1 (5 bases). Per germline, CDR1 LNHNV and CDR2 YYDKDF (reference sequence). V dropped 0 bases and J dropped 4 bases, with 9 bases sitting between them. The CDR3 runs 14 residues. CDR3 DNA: TGTGCCACCAGCAGAGAACAGGAAAGCTATGGCTACACCTTC. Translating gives CATSREQESYGYTF.

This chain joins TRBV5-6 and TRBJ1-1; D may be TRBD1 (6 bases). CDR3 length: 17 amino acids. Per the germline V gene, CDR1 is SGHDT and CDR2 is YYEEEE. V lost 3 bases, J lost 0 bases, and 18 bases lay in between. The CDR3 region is CASSSARQVFMNTEAFF. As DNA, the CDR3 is TGTGCCAGCAGCTCCGCGCGACAGGTTTTCATGAACACTGAAGCTTTCTTT.

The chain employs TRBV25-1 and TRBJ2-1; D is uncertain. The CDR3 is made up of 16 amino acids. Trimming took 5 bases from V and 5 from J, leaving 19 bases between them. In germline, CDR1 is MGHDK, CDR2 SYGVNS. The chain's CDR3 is CASSTHPPAGHNEQFF. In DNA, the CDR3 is TGTGCCAGCAGTACCCACCCCCCGGCAGGCCACAATGAGCAGTTCTTC.

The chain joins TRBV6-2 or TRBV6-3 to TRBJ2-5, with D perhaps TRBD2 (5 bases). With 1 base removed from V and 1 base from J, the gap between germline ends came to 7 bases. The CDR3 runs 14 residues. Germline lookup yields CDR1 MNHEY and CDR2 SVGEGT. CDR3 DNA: TGTGCCAGCAGTTACTTCGCGGGCCAAGAGACCCAGTACTTC. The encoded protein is CASSYFAGQETQYF.

The CDR3: CASSLSGGNYGYTF. As DNA, the CDR3 is TGTGCCAGCAGTTTATCCGGGGGTAACTATGGCTACACCTTC. This chain connects TRBV27 to TRBJ1-2, with a tentative D call TRBD1 (5 bases). Germline V gene data show CDR1 as MNHEY and CDR2 as SMNVEV (reference sequence). The CDR3 loop spans 14 amino acids. The V and J ends lost 0 bases and 1 base respectively, with 6 bases between them.

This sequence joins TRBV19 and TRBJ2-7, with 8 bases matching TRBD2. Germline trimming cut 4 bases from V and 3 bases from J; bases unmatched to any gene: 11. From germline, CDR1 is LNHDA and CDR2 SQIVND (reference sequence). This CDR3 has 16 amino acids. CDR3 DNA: TGTGCCAGTAGTACGCGCTCCTCCGGGGGGGGCTACGAGCAGTACTTC. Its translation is CASSTRSSGGGYEQYF.

The CDR3 DNA reads as TGTGCCAGCAGCTTAGCGTCGGCGGACAGCACTGAAGCTTTCTTT. This codes for CASSLASADSTEAFF. This chain connects TRBV7-9 to TRBJ1-1, with a weak D call TRBD1 (6 bases). Germline CDR1 is SEHNR and CDR2 is FQNEAQ (reference sequence). Trimming took off 0 bases at V and 4 bases at J, with 12 bases between the two ends. This CDR3 is 15 amino acids long.